The entry below describes one T cell receptor (beta chain). The data derive from a study of blood T cell repertoires in COVID-19. Study summary: Collection of acute and convalescent COVID-19 samples took place in the United States, Italy and Spain. PBMCs, B-cell-depleted T cells, or T cells were the source of the cDNA or gDNA that made up the material.

As processed by the authors: From reference gene primer amplification, estimates of nucleated cell counts were derived. Clones were sequenced by immunoSEQ multiplex PCR, and TCRdb holds only the in-frame ones, with some missing. V, J and clone size reflect that table, while D and trimming were determined from the DNA. Here the sample spans 150,000 to 200,000 clones, 80% to 85% being singletons. The trim removed 1 base at V and 2 bases at J, leaving 6 bases unmatched. CDR3 size: 17 residues. Looked up from germline, CDR1 is LNHNV and CDR2 is YYDKDF (reference sequence). The sample consisted of peripheral blood. This sequence joins TRBV15 and TRBJ1-4, with TRBD1 matching 8 bases. This clonotype was obtained from a man in his 70s with active or convalescent COVID-19. The CDR3 spells CATSRGRGLATNEKLFF. The DNA of the CDR3 is TGTGCCACCAGCAGAGGCAGGGGGCTGGCGACTAATGAAAAACTGTTTTTT.